Sequencing of this T cell receptor (beta chain) was carried out in a study of Graves' ophthalmopathy and Graves' hyperthyroidism. Study conclusions and caveats: Ophthalmopathy progression was predicted by the model at less than 71% sensitivity and under 75% specificity.

This clonotype turned up a few times. Its antigen is as yet unknown. RNA transcripts served as template for amplifying TCR beta CDR3 sequences. HTBI primers primed a first-round RT-PCR, and a second-round multiplex PCR followed. Each CDR3 protein gets one entry after TCRdb re-called the multiplex PCR reads with MiXCR. In the table there are some 520,000 distinct CDR3 sequences, about an eighth of which are singletons. Ineligible for inclusion were patients with other autoimmune diseases, uncontrolled infections, pregnancy or lactation. The germline V gene has CDR1 MNHEY and CDR2 SMNVEV (reference sequence). Trimming shortened V by 3 bases and J by 3 bases, and 8 bases separated the two germline ends. The CDR3 is 13 residues long.

The sample taken for sequencing was blood. This clonotype was obtained from a young woman with Graves' ophthalmopathy. The chain employs TRBV27 and TRBJ2-5; the D is unclear. Here the CDR3 reads CASSFTGKETQYF. The CDR3 DNA sequence: TGTGCCAGCAGTTTCACTGGTAAAGAGACCCAGTACTTC.